Listed below are T cell receptor beta chains from one sample, sequenced in a study of beta chain features in type 1 diabetes. Measured with immunoSEQ multiplex PCR; TCRdb has only the in-frame clones, and not every one. The sample carries fewer than 25,000 clones, 45% to 50% recorded once. The sample taken for sequencing was stem cell memory CD4+ T cells from blood. The origin of the receptors is a young man in good health. Each CDR3 is given with its conserved first and last residue.

CDR3aa: CASSLAEGSDTQYF; j_gene: TRBJ2-3; v_gene: TRBV7-2
CDR3aa: CSVEVSGLPHSYNEQFF; j_gene: TRBJ2-1; v_gene: TRBV29-1
CDR3aa: CASSLGPGGGTQYF; j_gene: TRBJ2-3; v_gene: TRBV4-3
CDR3aa: CASSDSSTGYNEQFF; j_gene: TRBJ2-1; v_gene: TRBV6-4
CDR3aa: CASSEYGAGGNQPQHF; j_gene: TRBJ1-5; v_gene: TRBV6-1
CDR3aa: CASSPRGGRGTYEQYF; j_gene: TRBJ2-7; v_gene: TRBV7-3
CDR3aa: CASSSKRFAGYEQFF; j_gene: TRBJ2-1; v_gene: TRBV6-5
CDR3aa: CASSSGQALYGYTF; j_gene: TRBJ1-2; v_gene: TRBV5-4
CDR3aa: CASSLDARTSTDTQYF; j_gene: TRBJ2-3; v_gene: TRBV11-2
CDR3aa: CASSSPNQPQHF; j_gene: TRBJ1-5; v_gene: TRBV7-2
CDR3aa: CASGLVLGRGKETQYF; j_gene: TRBJ2-5; v_gene: TRBV12-5
CDR3aa: CASSSGQGYGYTF; j_gene: TRBJ1-2; v_gene: TRBV7-2
CDR3aa: CASSLGMGQFSYEQYF; j_gene: TRBJ2-7; v_gene: TRBV28
CDR3aa: CASSRQGLYEQYF; j_gene: TRBJ2-7; v_gene: TRBV18
CDR3aa: CASSPPRRTYEQYF; j_gene: TRBJ2-7; v_gene: TRBV28
CDR3aa: CASSLGQGAEETQYF; j_gene: TRBJ2-5; v_gene: TRBV7-2
CDR3aa: CSVRTGYYGYTF; j_gene: TRBJ1-2; v_gene: TRBV29-1
CDR3aa: CASSPQTGAHYEQYF; j_gene: TRBJ2-7; v_gene: TRBV7-2
CDR3aa: CASSHYRGISGNTIYF; j_gene: TRBJ1-3; v_gene: TRBV7-7
CDR3aa: CASSLGLALSGEQYF; j_gene: TRBJ2-7; v_gene: TRBV7-2
CDR3aa: CASGGGIYSNQPQHF; j_gene: TRBJ1-5; v_gene: TRBV7-2
CDR3aa: CAWSVGLAGGYNEQFF; j_gene: TRBJ2-1; v_gene: TRBV30
CDR3aa: CASSLQRGWADTQYF; j_gene: TRBJ2-3; v_gene: TRBV7-9
CDR3aa: CASTARTVSYNEQFF; j_gene: TRBJ2-1; v_gene: TRBV2
CDR3aa: CASSIHSDRYGYTF; j_gene: TRBJ1-2; v_gene: TRBV19
CDR3aa: CASSLWSGRAAGELFF; j_gene: TRBJ2-2; v_gene: TRBV7-3
CDR3aa: CASSRGVGGETQYF; j_gene: TRBJ2-5; v_gene: TRBV11-2